The entry below describes one TCR beta chain. The data belong to a study of T cells in Graves' hyperthyroidism and ophthalmopathy. Amplification targeted TCR beta CDR3 regions from RNA transcripts. During a first-round RT-PCR of the TCR CDR3, the HTBI primer set was used. MiXCR was run by TCRdb on the multiplex PCR reads, yielding one entry per CDR3 protein. The data hold fewer than 400,000 distinct CDR3 sequences, with around 16% observed a single time. This CDR3 is built from 13 residues. The trim removed 11 bases at V and 4 bases at J, leaving 10 bases unmatched. CDR1 WNHNN and CDR2 SYGVQD come from the germline V gene (reference sequence). Researchers defined stable Graves' hyperthyroidism as no ophthalmopathy progression within 18 months. Orbital computed tomography, thyroid ultrasound, serum thyroxine and TRAb, and clinical symptoms together informed the diagnoses.

The source material was blood. The V and J genes are TRBV10-1 and TRBJ1-2; 7 positions match TRBD1. The sequence derives from a man under 40 with Graves' hyperthyroidism. The CDR3 sequence is CAGPRGGFYGYTF. The CDR3 coding sequence is TGCGCCGGCCCTCGAGGGGGCTTCTATGGCTACACCTTC.